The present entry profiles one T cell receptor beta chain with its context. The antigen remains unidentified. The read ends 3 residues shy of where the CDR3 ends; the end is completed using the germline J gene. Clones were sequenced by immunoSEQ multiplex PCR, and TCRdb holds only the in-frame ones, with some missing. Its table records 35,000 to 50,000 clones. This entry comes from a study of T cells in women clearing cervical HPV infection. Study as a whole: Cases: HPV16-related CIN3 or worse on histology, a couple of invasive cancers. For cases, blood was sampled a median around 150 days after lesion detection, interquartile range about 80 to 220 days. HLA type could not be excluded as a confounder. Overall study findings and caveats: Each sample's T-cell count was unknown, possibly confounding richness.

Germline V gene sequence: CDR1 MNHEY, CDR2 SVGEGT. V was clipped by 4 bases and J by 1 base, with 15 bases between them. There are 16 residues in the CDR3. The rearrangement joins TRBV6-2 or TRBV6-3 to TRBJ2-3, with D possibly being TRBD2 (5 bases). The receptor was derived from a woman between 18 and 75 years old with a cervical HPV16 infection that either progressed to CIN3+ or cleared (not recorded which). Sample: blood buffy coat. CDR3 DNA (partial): TGTGCCAGCAGTTGGGCGGCACGGGGTGGCACAGATACG. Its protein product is CASSWAARGGTDT. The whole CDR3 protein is CASSWAARGGTDTQYF.